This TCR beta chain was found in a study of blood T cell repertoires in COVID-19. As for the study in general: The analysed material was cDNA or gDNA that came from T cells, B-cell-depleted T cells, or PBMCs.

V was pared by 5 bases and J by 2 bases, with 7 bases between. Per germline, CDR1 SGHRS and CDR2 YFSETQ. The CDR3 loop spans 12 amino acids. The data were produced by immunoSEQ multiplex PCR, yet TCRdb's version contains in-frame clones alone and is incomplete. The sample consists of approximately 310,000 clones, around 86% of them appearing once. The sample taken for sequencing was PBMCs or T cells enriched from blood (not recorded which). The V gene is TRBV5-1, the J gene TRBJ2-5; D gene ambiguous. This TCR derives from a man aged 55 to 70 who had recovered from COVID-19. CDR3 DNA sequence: TGCGCCAGCAGACAACAGCAAGAGACCCAGTACTTC. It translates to CASRQQQETQYF.